Following are 18 T cell receptor beta chains from one sample sequenced in a study of blood T cell repertoires in COVID-19. Sequenced by immunoSEQ multiplex PCR; TCRdb stores in-frame clones only, minus some. This repertoire shows around 200,000 clones, around 81% found once; its top ten account for approximately 7.4%. The sequenced sample was PBMCs or T cells enriched from blood (not recorded which). Receptors were obtained from a woman in her forties with acute COVID-19.

Ten or more counts support this clone. This chain connects TRBV5-4 to TRBJ2-5; weak D call: TRBD2 (5 bases). The V end was cut by 0 bases, the J end by 5 bases, with 14 bases between. The CDR3 contains 15 residues. The germline gives CDR1 SGHNT, CDR2 YYREEE (reference sequence). The CDR3 nucleotides are TGTGCCAGCAGCTTGGCCCCGACTAATGCGGAGACCCAGTACTTC. This gives the protein CASSLAPTNAETQYF.

The V gene is TRBV7-2, the J gene TRBJ1-4, with 7 bases matching TRBD1. CDR3 size: 15 residues. The germline gives CDR1 SGHTA, CDR2 FQGNSA. V was clipped by 5 bases and J by 3 bases; unmatched bases: 6. CDR3 DNA: TGTGCCAGCAGCACAAGGACAGGCGCTAATGAAAAACTGTTTTTT. Encoded protein: CASSTRTGANEKLFF.

V gene TRBV21-1 combines with J gene TRBJ1-4; the table's D gene call, TRBD1, was not cross checked with the DNA. TRBV21-1 is a pseudogene segment. There are 16 residues in the CDR3. CDR3 protein: CASSSGVFWANEKLFF. The DNA for the CDR3 is TGTGCCAGCAGCTCAGGGGTTTTTTGGGCTAATGAAAAACTGTTTTTT.

This clone was detected once. Compared with germline, one end of the junction differs, possibly owing to a read error. This rearrangement joins TRBV7-7 to TRBJ2-3, with 9 bases matching TRBD1. The germline V gene encodes CDR1 SSHAT and CDR2 FNYEAQ (reference sequence). The CDR3 contains 15 residues. The CDR3 region has the DNA TGTGCTAGCAGCTTGGGGACAGGGAGACAAGATACGCAGTATTTT. Translated, it gives CASSLGTGRQDTQYF. Filled out from reference TRBV7-7 and TRBJ2-3, the complete variable domain reads GAGVSQSPRYKVTKRGQDVTLRCDPISSHATLYWYQQALGQGPEFLTYFNYEAQPDKSGLPSDRFSAERPEGSISTLTIQRTEQRDSAMYRCASSLGTGRQDTQYFGPGTRLTVL.

This chain uses TRBV27 with TRBJ2-7, with 7 bases lining up with TRBD2. The junction had 14 bases not matched to a gene; V was cut back by 6 bases and J by 0 bases. The CDR3 is 17 amino acids. In germline, CDR1 is MNHEY, CDR2 SMNVEV (reference sequence). The CDR3 sequence: CASSQSVTSARSYEQYF. CDR3 nucleotide sequence: TGTGCCAGCAGCCAATCAGTAACTAGCGCACGCTCCTACGAGCAGTACTTC.

The chain combines TRBV7-3 with TRBJ1-1; D is unresolved. The germline gives CDR1 SGHTA, CDR2 FQGTGA. This CDR3 is 15 amino acids long. Trimming removed 2 bases at V and 1 base at J, with 11 bases between. CDR3 nucleotide sequence: TGTGCCAGCAGCTTATCTCCGGGTGGGAACACTGAAGCTTTCTTT. It codes for CASSLSPGGNTEAFF.

This clone has a handful of counts. The chain employs TRBV19 and TRBJ1-3; possibly TRBD1 for D (6 bases). The V gene lost 5 bases and the J gene lost 0 bases, with 11 bases spanning the gap. CDR3 size: 15 residues. Germline lookup yields CDR1 LNHDA and CDR2 SQIVND (reference sequence). The CDR3 loop reads CASSPGTLSGNTIYF. The DNA for the CDR3 is TGTGCCAGTAGTCCCGGGACACTCTCTGGAAACACCATATATTTT. Full variable domain (remainder filled in from reference TRBV19 and TRBJ1-3): DGGITQSPKYLFRKEGQNVTLSCEQNLNHDAMYWYRQDPGQGLRLIYYSQIVNDFQKGDIAEGYSVSREKKESFPLTVTSAQKNPTAFYLCASSPGTLSGNTIYFGEGSWLTVV.

The chain employs TRBV7-2 and TRBJ1-5; D is unclear. V lost 4 bases to trimming and J lost 4 bases, with 11 bases between them. CDR1 and CDR2 (germline): SGHTA, FQGNSA. This CDR3 has 14 residues. CDR3 protein: CASSSAGRNQPQHF. DNA for the CDR3: TGTGCCAGCAGCTCTGCCGGGAGAAATCAGCCCCAGCATTTT.

This clone was observed a few times. The V and J genes are TRBV18 and TRBJ2-2; 9 nucleotides match TRBD1. This CDR3 spans 15 amino acids. V gave up 3 bases and J gave up 1 base; unmatched junction bases: 0. Germline values: CDR1 KGHSH, CDR2 LQKENI. CDR3 sequence reads: CASSPGQGNTGELFF. CDR3 nucleotide sequence: TGTGCCAGCTCACCGGGACAGGGGAACACCGGGGAGCTGTTTTTT.

The V gene is TRBV13, the J gene TRBJ1-1; tentatively, D is TRBD1 (5 bases). This CDR3 contains 14 residues. Trimming removed 3 bases at V and 4 bases at J, with 12 bases between. Germline V gives CDR1 PRHDT, CDR2 FYEKMQ (reference sequence). CDR3 residues: CASSFDSLGTEAFF. CDR3 bases: TGTGCCAGCAGCTTCGACAGTCTAGGCACTGAAGCTTTCTTT. The whole variable domain, remainder taken from reference TRBV13 and TRBJ1-1, is AAGVIQSPRHLIKEKRETATLKCYPIPRHDTVYWYQQGPGQDPQFLISFYEKMQSDKGSIPDRFSAQQFSDYHSELNMSSLELGDSALYFCASSFDSLGTEAFFGQGTRLTVV.

This clone was counted once. The genes are TRBV29-1 and TRBJ2-6; D is perhaps TRBD1 (5 bases). The V gene lost 7 bases and the J gene lost 4 bases, with 11 bases spanning the gap. Germline loops: CDR1 SQVTM, CDR2 ANQGSEA. This CDR3 is built from 13 residues. This chain's CDR3 is CSAQGTGANVLTF. CDR3 DNA: TGCAGCGCCCAGGGCACGGGGGCCAACGTCCTGACTTTC. The full variable domain, rest sourced from reference TRBV29-1 and TRBJ2-6, is SAVISQKPSRDICQRGTSLTIQCQVDSQVTMMFWYRQQPGQSLTLIATANQGSEATYESGFVIDKFPISRPNLTFSTLTVSNMSPEDSSIYLCSAQGTGANVLTFGAGSRLTVL.

The chain employs TRBV19 and TRBJ2-5; D possibly corresponds to TRBD1 (5 bases). The CDR3 sequence is 17 residues long. Germline CDR1 LNHDA, CDR2 SQIVND (reference sequence). V lost 4 bases and J 1 base, leaving 19 bases between the germline ends. CDR3 sequence (DNA): TGTGCCAGTAGTACTCCCAAGGACAACCTTCTCCAAGAGACCCAGTACTTC. Amino acid sequence: CASSTPKDNLLQETQYF.

The J gene is TRBJ2-2, the V gene TRBV29-1; 7 positions agree with TRBD1. Losses at the gene ends were 5 bases for V and 4 bases for J; bases not matched to a gene: 7. Germline CDR1 and CDR2: SQVTM and ANQGSEA. The CDR3 loop spans 14 amino acids. CDR3 nucleotides: TGCAGCGTTCGAGAGGGGGCGGTCACCGGGGAGCTGTTTTTT. It encodes CSVREGAVTGELFF.

The chain employs TRBV28 and TRBJ2-5; perhaps TRBD1 as D (5 bases). With 3 bases removed from V and 3 bases from J, the gap between germline ends came to 11 bases. CDR3 size: 14 residues. Germline-derived CDR1 and CDR2 are MDHEN and SYDVKM. The CDR3 sequence: CASSFEAGKETQYF. As DNA, the CDR3 is TGTGCCAGCAGTTTTGAGGCAGGGAAAGAGACCCAGTACTTC.

The CDR3 nucleotides read TGTGCCACCAGCTGGAGGGGGCACTCCTACGAGCAGTACTTC. This codes for CATSWRGHSYEQYF. J is TRBJ2-7 and V is TRBV15, with D possibly TRBD1 on 7 matching bases. CDR1 is LNHNV and CDR2 is YYDKDF in the germline V gene (reference sequence). The CDR3 runs to 14 residues. V lost 5 bases and J 0 bases, leaving 11 bases between the germline ends.

The chain uses TRBV24-1 and TRBJ2-2, with 9 nucleotides matching TRBD1. The V gene's germline CDR1 is KGHDR and CDR2 SFDVKD. Trimming took 8 bases from V and 2 from J; bases not matched to a gene: 2. This CDR3 has 14 amino acids. CDR3 DNA: TGTGCCACCAAACAGGGGGCAAACACCGGGGAGCTGTTTTTT. It translates to CATKQGANTGELFF.

V is TRBV6-5 and J is TRBJ2-2; D not resolved. The CDR3 loop spans 12 amino acids. Germline-derived CDR1 and CDR2 are MNHEY and SVGAGI. Trimming took off 7 bases at V and 6 bases at J, with 9 bases between the two ends. The CDR3 nucleotides are TGTGCCAGCACCCCCCGTGCCGGGGAGCTGTTTTTT. As protein: CASTPRAGELFF.

The gene calls are TRBV5-1 and TRBJ1-2; TRBD1 matches 11 bases. The CDR3 has 14 residues. Germline V gene sequence: CDR1 SGHRS, CDR2 YFSETQ. Trimming at V came to 4 bases and at J to 7 bases, leaving 6 bases not matched to a gene. Written as DNA, the CDR3 is TGCGCCAGCAGCCCGGACAGGGGGCTTGGTGGCTACACCTTC. Translation gives CASSPDRGLGGYTF.